This T cell receptor beta chain is from a study of blood T cell repertoires in COVID-19. For the study at large: There were acute and convalescent COVID-19 samples, and they came from the United States, Italy and Spain. Nucleic acid was either cDNA or gDNA, and it came from T cells, B-cell-depleted T cells, or PBMCs.

Germline CDR1 reads LNHNV; CDR2 reads YYDKDF (reference sequence). V trimming: 2 bases; J trimming: 8 bases; junction bases outside the gene matches: 4. This CDR3 is built from 14 residues. Per the original methods: Cell counts per sample came from amplifying reference gene primers. Assay: immunoSEQ multiplex PCR; the TCRdb copy retains only in-frame clones and omits some. The V and J calls and clone size are taken from that table; D and trimming were inferred from the DNA. The data contain approximately 89,000 clones, about 80% of them seen just once; the ten biggest clones take up under 55%. This TCR was sampled from a human donor in a cohort sampled during active COVID-19. The sequenced sample was peripheral blood. The chain joins TRBV15 to TRBJ2-1, with 9 bases matching TRBD2. CDR3 coding DNA: TGTGCCACCAGCAGACCGGGACTAGCCTATGAGCAGTTCTTC. It is translated as CATSRPGLAYEQFF.